This TCR beta chain is from a study of T cells after yellow fever vaccination. V lost 5 bases, J lost 7 bases, and 7 bases stayed unmatched. The CDR3 runs 16 residues. The germline gives CDR1 SEHNR, CDR2 FQNEAQ (reference sequence). TCRdb used MiXCR to reprocess the 5' RACE reads, holding one entry per CDR3 protein. Seen here are tens of thousands of distinct CDR3 sequences, just under 8% observed once, and the top ten hold 41%. This clonotype has only a few counts. V is TRBV7-9 and J is TRBJ2-1; 14 bases align to TRBD2. The TCR sequence derives from a young man who received the YFV17D yellow fever vaccine. The sample here was CD8+ T cells sorted from PBMCs, taken on the day of the yellow fever booster vaccination. In DNA form, the CDR3 reads TGTGCCAGCAGCCACAGACTAGCGGGAGGGCCTAATGAGCAGTTCTTC. It is translated as CASSHRLAGGPNEQFF.